Presented here are 32 T cell receptor beta chains from one specimen sequenced in a study of cytomegalovirus exposure and HLA in healthy donors. PCR involved 60 Vbeta and 13 Jbeta primers. Repertoires were generated with immunoSEQ multiplex PCR, while TCRdb's copy carries only in-frame clones and drops some. The sample records 110,000 to 150,000 clones, about 70% being singletons. Sequences were obtained from PBMCs. The receptors shown here come from a man in his 60s in good health and CMV-seronegative.

A remark on this clone: Additional DNA sequences in this sample encode the identical CDR3. The chain carries TRBV5-1 and TRBJ2-5, with TRBD1 matching over 9 bases. Germline V gene lookup returns CDR1 SGHRS and CDR2 YFSETQ. The CDR3 has 15 amino acids. The ends lost 4 bases at V and 5 bases at J; junction bases unmatched: 9. CDR3 DNA: TGCGCCAGCAGCCCTTGGACAGGGGCCTGGGAGACCCAGTACTTC. Its translation: CASSPWTGAWETQYF.

This clone has only one observation. The V and J genes are TRBV5-4 and TRBJ2-1; no definite D call. The CDR3 totals 12 residues. Trimming left V 0 bases short and J 6 bases short, with 4 bases between. In germline, CDR1 is SGHNT, CDR2 YYREEE (reference sequence). The CDR3 region has the DNA TGTGCCAGCAGCTTGGCTAGCAATGAGCAGTTCTTC. Translated: CASSLASNEQFF.

This clone appeared a few times. The chain has TRBV30 and TRBJ2-5, with D possibly TRBD1 on 7 matching bases. The J call is in doubt because the DNA end fits TRBJ2-7 better. There are 15 residues in the CDR3. Germline assignment: CDR1 GTSNPN and CDR2 SVGIG (reference sequence). The CDR3 DNA reads as TGTGCCTGGAGTGTACGTCACCAGGGGGGCGTCGAGCAGTACTTC. It translates to CAWSVRHQGGVEQYF.

This clone was seen once. The chain combines TRBV18 with TRBJ1-2; 7 nucleotides agree with TRBD1. The germline V gene has CDR1 KGHSH and CDR2 LQKENI. The CDR3 has 15 residues. The V gene end was trimmed by 2 bases and the J gene end by 3 bases; junction bases not matched to a gene: 6. In DNA form, the CDR3 reads TGTGCCAGCTCACCAGAACAGGGGAGCTACTATGGCTACACCTTC. Its protein product is CASSPEQGSYYGYTF.

This clone was recorded once. The V gene is TRBV9, the J gene TRBJ2-6; D remains unclear. Germline V CDR1 and CDR2: SGDLS, YYNGEE. Trimming pared 2 bases from V and 4 bases from J, leaving 4 bases between. There are 13 residues in the CDR3. CDR3 loop: CASSVGGANVLTF. The CDR3 DNA reads TGTGCCAGCAGCGTCGGGGGGGCCAACGTCCTGACTTTC. Full variable domain (outside the CDR3, taken from reference TRBV9 and TRBJ2-6): DSGVTQTPKHLITATGQRVTLRCSPRSGDLSVYWYQQSLDQGLQFLIQYYNGEERAKGNILERFSAQQFPDLHSELNLSSLELGDSALYFCASSVGGANVLTFGAGSRLTVL.

The rearrangement links TRBV7-2 to TRBJ2-3; 10 bases are a match to TRBD2. The V segment lost 4 bases and the J segment 6 bases; nucleotides outside the gene matches: 7. From germline, CDR1 is SGHTA and CDR2 FQGNSA. The CDR3 length is 15 residues. The CDR3 is CASSSRTSGADTQYF. The CDR3 coding sequence is TGTGCCAGCAGCTCAAGGACTAGCGGAGCCGATACGCAGTATTTT.

As DNA, the CDR3 is TGTGCCAGCAGTATTCGACAGGGTGTAAGGCAGTACTTC. This translates into CASSIRQGVRQYF. V is TRBV28 and J is TRBJ2-7; 7 nucleotides agree with TRBD1. This CDR3 is built from 13 residues. The V gene's germline CDR1 is MDHEN and CDR2 SYDVKM. The V gene end was trimmed by 5 bases and the J gene end by 9 bases; junction bases not matched to a gene: 10.

The V gene is TRBV27, the J gene TRBJ1-4; unclear D gene. Germline V gene lookup returns CDR1 MNHEY and CDR2 SMNVEV (reference sequence). Trimming stripped 7 bases from V and 0 bases from J, with 9 bases between. CDR3 length: 14 amino acids. This chain's CDR3 is CASTFTATNEKLFF. CDR3 DNA sequence: TGTGCCAGCACTTTTACTGCAACTAATGAAAAACTGTTTTTT.

The J gene is TRBJ1-1, the V gene TRBV7-9, with D tentatively TRBD1 (5 bases). Trimming shortened V by 3 bases and J by 1 base, and 12 bases separated the two germline ends. CDR3 length: 15 residues. CDR1 and CDR2 from the germline V gene are SEHNR and FQNEAQ (reference sequence). In DNA, the CDR3 is TGTGCCAGCAGCTTCCGGTCAGGGCCGAACACTGAAGCTTTCTTT. Residues: CASSFRSGPNTEAFF.

The J gene is TRBJ1-1, the V gene TRBV4-1; the D gene is possibly TRBD1 (5 bases). The CDR3 runs 18 residues. V gave up 1 base and J gave up 0 bases, with 18 bases separating them. The germline V gene has CDR1 MGHRA and CDR2 YSYEKL. The CDR3 DNA is TGCGCCAGCAGCCAAGTTCCGACAGAGCTTTACATGAACACTGAAGCTTTCTTT. This translates into CASSQVPTELYMNTEAFF.

Remarks on this clone: At one boundary the junction diverges from the germline segment, which might be a read error. The chain combines TRBV7-2 with TRBJ2-7; 12 bases fit TRBD1. The CDR3 runs to 16 residues. The germline V gene encodes CDR1 SGHTA and CDR2 FQGNSA. The CDR3 region has the DNA TGTGCCAGCAGCTTTGGGGGGGGACAGGGGGCGGATGGGGTTAACTTC. Protein sequence: CASSFGGGQGADGVNF.

This chain links TRBV6-6 with TRBJ2-5, with D possibly being TRBD2 (5 bases). The V end lost 8 bases, the J end lost 0 bases, and 7 bases lay between the germline ends. The germline V gene has CDR1 MNHNY and CDR2 SVGAGI (reference sequence). The CDR3 contains 12 residues. The CDR3 DNA reads as TGTGCCAGCCAGGACTACCAAGAGACCCAGTACTTC. Translating it yields CASQDYQETQYF.

The chain carries TRBV7-2 and TRBJ2-5; D remains ambiguous. V was shortened by 4 bases and J by 5 bases, with 11 bases between the two germline ends. Per germline, CDR1 SGHTA and CDR2 FQGNSA. The CDR3 runs to 13 residues. CDR3 sequence reads: CASSSRVRETQYF. The CDR3 DNA reads TGTGCCAGCAGCTCCCGGGTCCGGGAGACCCAGTACTTC.

This chain joins TRBV28 and TRBJ2-3, with 7 positions matching TRBD1. From germline, CDR1 is MDHEN and CDR2 SYDVKM. With V trimmed by 7 bases and J by 6 bases, 7 bases remained unmatched. CDR3 length equals 13 residues. CDR3 sequence: CASTTGTDDTQYF. For the CDR3, the DNA is TGTGCCAGCACTACCGGGACAGACGATACGCAGTATTTT.

The chain is built from TRBV7-9 and TRBJ2-7; TRBD2 aligns across 14 bases. The germline V gene encodes CDR1 SEHNR and CDR2 FQNEAQ (reference sequence). J lost 5 bases, V lost 5 bases, and 2 bases had no gene match. The CDR3 is made up of 14 amino acids. The CDR3: CASSPGLAGDEQYF. The CDR3 nucleotides read TGTGCCAGCAGCCCGGGACTAGCGGGAGACGAGCAGTACTTC.

The table lists this clone with a few counts. CDR3 amino acids: CASSPTRTVENEQFF. In nucleotides, the CDR3 is TGTGCCAGCAGCCCGACTAGGACCGTAGAGAATGAGCAGTTCTTC. This chain connects TRBV7-3 to TRBJ2-1, with D possibly matching TRBD2 (6 bases). V dropped 5 bases and J dropped 7 bases, with 18 bases sitting between them. This CDR3 has 15 residues. Germline V gene lookup returns CDR1 SGHTA and CDR2 FQGTGA.

CDR3 amino acids: CASSIGGSSGANVLTF. CDR3 DNA sequence: TGTGCCAGTAGTATAGGCGGAAGCTCTGGGGCCAACGTCCTGACTTTC. The genes are TRBV19 and TRBJ2-6; D is undetermined. Germline loops: CDR1 LNHDA, CDR2 SQIVND (reference sequence). The CDR3 has 16 residues. Trimming pared 1 base from V and 0 bases from J, leaving 7 bases between. Variable domain in full (rest from reference TRBV19 and TRBJ2-6): DGGITQSPKYLFRKEGQNVTLSCEQNLNHDAMYWYRQDPGQGLRLIYYSQIVNDFQKGDIAEGYSVSREKKESFPLTVTSAQKNPTAFYLCASSIGGSSGANVLTFGAGSRLTVL.

The gene calls are TRBV25-1 and TRBJ2-3, with 9 bases aligning to TRBD1. This CDR3 is 16 amino acids long. The V and J ends lost 4 bases and 4 bases, in that order; junction bases with no gene match: 9. CDR1 is MGHDK, CDR2 SYGVNS, per germline. As DNA, the CDR3 is TGTGCCAGCAGTGCCGGGACAGGGAGAGGTGCAGATACGCAGTATTTT. Translating it yields CASSAGTGRGADTQYF.

V and J are TRBV18 and TRBJ1-5, with D perhaps TRBD1 (5 bases). The CDR3 has 14 residues. Germline CDR1 is KGHSH and CDR2 is LQKENI. Trimming left V 2 bases short and J 6 bases short, with 11 bases between. In nucleotides, the CDR3 is TGTGCCAGCTCACCATCAGACAGTACTCAGCCCCAGCATTTT. It translates to CASSPSDSTQPQHF.

The V call is TRBV19, the J call TRBJ2-6, with a tentative D call TRBD1 (6 bases). Germline values: CDR1 LNHDA, CDR2 SQIVND (reference sequence). The germline V and J ends were trimmed by 3 bases and 4 bases, with 16 bases remaining between them. The length of the CDR3 is 17 residues. This CDR3 reads CASSIRAQGIGANVLTF. For the CDR3, the DNA is TGTGCCAGTAGTATTAGGGCACAGGGAATAGGGGCCAACGTCCTGACTTTC.

The CDR3 DNA sequence: TGTGCCAGCAAAAAAGGGGTCCCTACAGATACGCAGTATTTT. As protein: CASKKGVPTDTQYF. The chain links TRBV28 to TRBJ2-3; D perhaps matches TRBD1 (5 bases). CDR1 and CDR2 from the germline V gene are MDHEN and SYDVKM. The CDR3 contains 14 residues. V gave up 7 bases and J gave up 3 bases, with 14 bases separating them.

The V gene is TRBV7-3, the J gene TRBJ2-5; D uncertain. The CDR3 sequence is 13 residues long. CDR1 and CDR2 from the germline V gene are SGHTA and FQGTGA. Trimming pared 2 bases from V and 5 bases from J, leaving 9 bases between. CDR3 protein: CASSLGPRETQYF. As DNA, the CDR3 is TGTGCCAGCAGCTTAGGGCCCAGGGAGACCCAGTACTTC.

This sequence joins TRBV5-1 and TRBJ2-7, with 8 nucleotides matching TRBD1. With 4 bases clipped from V and 5 bases from J, the junction kept 11 bases outside the gene matches. Germline V CDR1 and CDR2: SGHRS, YFSETQ. CDR3 length: 15 amino acids. CDR3: CASSPRVDRVHEQYF. CDR3 DNA sequence: TGCGCCAGCAGCCCCAGGGTGGACAGGGTCCACGAGCAGTACTTC.

This chain uses TRBV30 with TRBJ2-5; D not resolved. The CDR3 length is 12 residues. Germline V gives CDR1 GTSNPN, CDR2 SVGIG (reference sequence). The V end lost 1 base, the J end lost 2 bases, and 5 bases lay between the germline ends. The CDR3 nucleotides are TGTGCCTGGAGTGATCCGCAAGAGACCCAGTACTTC. Translated: CAWSDPQETQYF.

This chain links TRBV6-5 with TRBJ2-5, with unresolved D. This CDR3 is 14 amino acids long. Germline V lookup: CDR1 MNHEY, CDR2 SVGAGI. Trimming removed 1 base at V and 1 base at J, with 7 bases between. CDR3 amino acids: CASSYLVSQETQYF. CDR3 nucleotide sequence: TGTGCCAGCAGTTACTTAGTTAGCCAAGAGACCCAGTACTTC.

This rearrangement joins TRBV28 to TRBJ1-1; TRBD1 aligns across 8 bases. With V trimmed by 7 bases and J by 7 bases, 14 bases remained unmatched. The CDR3 is 15 residues long. Germline V gene lookup returns CDR1 MDHEN and CDR2 SYDVKM. The CDR3, as DNA: TGTGCCAGCACTCCGATAGGAGACAGGGGCATTGAAGCTTTCTTT. As protein: CASTPIGDRGIEAFF.

The chain is built from TRBV6-5 and TRBJ2-5; maybe TRBD2 (5 bases). Trimming took off 8 bases at V and 4 bases at J, with 8 bases between the two ends. In germline, CDR1 is MNHEY, CDR2 SVGAGI. CDR3 length: 11 amino acids. CDR3 in DNA: TGTGCCAGCCGGGAAGGAGAGACCCAGTACTTC. Translation: CASREGETQYF.

The J gene is TRBJ2-1, the V gene TRBV29-1; a possible D gene is TRBD1 (5 bases). V was pared by 5 bases and J by 0 bases, with 11 bases between. There are 14 residues in the CDR3. Germline assignment: CDR1 SQVTM and CDR2 ANQGSEA. The CDR3 region has the DNA TGCAGCGTTCGCTGGGGCCTCTCCTACAATGAGCAGTTCTTC. Protein product: CSVRWGLSYNEQFF.

This chain joins TRBV27 and TRBJ2-7; 12 nucleotides align to TRBD2. Germline V gene data show CDR1 as MNHEY and CDR2 as SMNVEV (reference sequence). The CDR3 consists of 13 residues. V shed 8 bases, J shed 3 bases, and the junction held 2 bases outside the gene matches. The CDR3 DNA is TGTGCCAGCCGGACTAGCGGGAACTACGAGCAGTACTTC. Its translation is CASRTSGNYEQYF.

This rearrangement joins TRBV29-1 to TRBJ2-2; 8 positions agree with TRBD2. This CDR3 contains 15 residues. Germline values: CDR1 SQVTM, CDR2 ANQGSEA. The trim removed 2 bases at V and 5 bases at J, leaving 7 bases unmatched. The chain's CDR3 is CSVERSGGGTGELFF. The CDR3, as DNA: TGCAGCGTTGAACGGTCGGGAGGGGGGACCGGGGAGCTGTTTTTT.

This clone was picked up a small number of times. The V call is TRBV5-1, the J call TRBJ2-1; 13 bases are a match to TRBD2. V gave up 0 bases and J gave up 8 bases; unmatched junction bases: 2. The CDR3 is 15 residues long. Germline V lookup: CDR1 SGHRS, CDR2 YFSETQ. The CDR3 loop reads CASSLEGLAGDEQFF. The DNA of the CDR3 is TGCGCCAGCAGCTTGGAAGGACTAGCGGGAGATGAGCAGTTCTTC.

This clone was found a few times. V and J are TRBV2 and TRBJ2-7; 13 bases match TRBD2. CDR3 length: 13 residues. V trimming: 7 bases; J trimming: 4 bases; junction bases outside the gene matches: 1. The germline gives CDR1 SNHLY, CDR2 FYNNEI. CDR3 bases: TGTGCCAGCAAGGGACTAGCGGGGTACGAGCAGTACTTC. Its protein product is CASKGLAGYEQYF. Variable domain in full (rest from reference TRBV2 and TRBJ2-7): EPEVTQTPSHQVTQMGQEVILRCVPISNHLYFYWYRQILGQKVEFLVSFYNNEISEKSEIFDDQFSVERPDGSNFTLKIRSTKLEDSAMYFCASKGLAGYEQYFGPGTRLTVT.